The entry below describes one TCR beta chain. No antigen is known for it. The entry originates in a study of shared clonotypes between healthy human individuals. Overall study context: The donors, two women and a few men, were aged 18 to 49.

The naive CD8 subset, CD45RO-negative cells positively selected for CCR7, excluded terminally differentiated effector memory CD45RA+ cells. Splitting of each subset's genomic DNA was done evenly across several immunoSEQ plates. Using immunoSEQ multiplex PCR, the repertoire was profiled, and TCRdb retains in-frame clones only, with some absent. The sample records around 2.1 million clones, 90% to 95% being singletons. Overall study findings and caveats: Non-shared clonotypes displayed generation probabilities falling below those of clonotypes present in all four donors. Approximately 4.9% of naive CD4 clonotypes were shared across a few donors.

Germline CDR1 MDHEN, CDR2 SYDVKM. CDR3 size: 13 residues. The V and J ends lost 6 bases and 10 bases respectively, with 16 bases between them. V and J are TRBV28 and TRBJ2-1; TRBD1 might be the D (6 bases). The sequence derives from a man aged 18 to 30 in good health. Some clones in this sample may be carry-over from other donors' samples. The sample was naive CD8+ T cells from PBMCs. CDR3 sequence reads: CASSPIITGEQFF. As DNA, the CDR3 is TGTGCCAGCAGCCCTATTATCACAGGGGAGCAGTTCTTC.